These T cell receptor beta chains were read from a single sample in a study of spatial heterogeneity in lung cancer. TCRdb used MiXCR to reprocess the 5' RACE reads, holding one entry per CDR3 protein. The top ten hold roughly 4.2% of the sample, which has more than 75,000 distinct CDR3 sequences, roughly an eighth seen once. Sequenced material: PBMCs, taken at surgery. These receptors were collected from a male donor with early-stage non-small cell lung cancer. Both conserved end residues are part of each CDR3. A D gene is named only where the DNA matches it firmly. For some rows the clone size is stated as once, few or many, or as a class when expanded; others skip it.

size,V,D,J,CDR3,DNA
few,TRBV20-1,-,TRBJ2-3,CSAERGGAGGMGTDTQYF,TGCAGTGCAGAGAGAGGGGGGGCCGGAGGGATGGGCACAGATACGCAGTATTTT
few,TRBV5-1,TRBD1,TRBJ2-7,CASSLEGQSMDEQYF,TGCGCCAGCAGCTTGGAGGGACAGAGCATGGACGAGCAGTACTTC
many,TRBV29-1,-,TRBJ1-2,CSVEGVDSRRNYGYTF,TGCAGCGTTGAAGGCGTGGACAGCCGGCGGAACTATGGCTACACCTTC
few,TRBV20-1,-,TRBJ2-2,CSAGLHRRPGELFF,TGCAGTGCTGGACTCCACAGGAGGCCCGGGGAGCTGTTTTTT
-,TRBV3-1,-,TRBJ2-4,CASSLTGIQYF,TGTGCCAGCAGCCTTACGGGCATTCAGTACTTC
many,TRBV5-1,-,TRBJ1-5,CASSLALNQPQHF,TGCGCCAGCAGCTTGGCCCTTAATCAGCCCCAGCATTTT
-,TRBV11-1,-,TRBJ1-1,CARSTAKTVPEAFF,TGTGCCAGAAGTACCGCCAAGACTGTACCTGAAGCTTTCTTT
many,TRBV5-1,-,TRBJ2-1,CASSIRVELGNEQFF,TGCGCCAGCAGCATCAGGGTCGAGCTGGGCAATGAGCAGTTCTTC
few,TRBV7-9,-,TRBJ1-1,CASSQGGGATEAFF,TGTGCCAGCAGTCAAGGTGGGGGGGCCACTGAAGCTTTCTTT
few,TRBV7-9,TRBD1,TRBJ1-2,CASSRGTDEIFNYGYTF,TGTGCCAGCAGTCGTGGGACAGACGAGATCTTTAACTATGGCTACACCTTC
few,TRBV18,TRBD2,TRBJ2-7,CASSPTSGYEQYF,TGTGCCAGCTCACCGACTAGCGGCTACGAGCAGTACTTC
-,TRBV11-2,-,TRBJ1-1,CASSGDTRNTEAFF,TGTGCCAGCAGCGGGGACACCAGGAACACTGAAGCTTTCTTT
-,TRBV5-6,TRBD1,TRBJ2-2,CASSFGTGGSTGELFF,TGTGCCAGCAGCTTCGGGACAGGGGGCAGTACCGGGGAGCTGTTTTTT
few,TRBV5-6,-,TRBJ2-7,CASSLSPKGNYEQYF,TGTGCCAGCAGCTTGTCTCCGAAAGGGAACTACGAGCAGTACTTC
-,TRBV3-1,-,TRBJ2-5,CASSPLGAAQETQYF,TGTGCCAGCAGCCCTTTAGGGGCGGCCCAAGAGACCCAGTACTTC
few,TRBV6-4,-,TRBJ2-7,CASSDRGPYEQYF,TGTGCCAGCAGTGACCGGGGTCCCTACGAGCAGTACTTC
many,TRBV6-6,-,TRBJ2-5,CASRTIRGSQETQYF,TGTGCCAGCAGGACGATTCGGGGGTCCCAAGAGACCCAGTACTTC
-,TRBV10-3,TRBD2,TRBJ2-7,CAISDGDYYEQYF,TGTGCCATCAGTGATGGGGACTACTACGAGCAGTACTTC
few,TRBV7-9,-,TRBJ2-7,CASSQTGEEQYF,TGTGCCAGCAGTCAAACCGGGGAAGAGCAGTACTTC
few,TRBV6-5,TRBD1,TRBJ2-3,CASSYRGRDTQYF,TGTGCCAGCAGTTACAGGGGGCGAGATACGCAGTATTTT
-,TRBV19,-,TRBJ2-1,CASSMDPHTEQFF,TGTGCCAGTAGTATGGACCCACACACTGAGCAGTTCTTC
many,TRBV7-9,TRBD2,TRBJ2-1,CASSLAGLAGGGEQFF,TGTGCCAGCAGCTTAGCAGGCCTAGCGGGAGGCGGTGAGCAGTTCTTC
many,TRBV6-5,-,TRBJ2-3,CATSWGEYSRTDTQYF,TGTGCCACCTCGTGGGGGGAGTACTCTAGAACAGATACGCAGTATTTT
-,TRBV4-1,-,TRBJ1-4,CASSQSPGLREATNEKLFF,TGCGCCAGCAGCCAATCCCCGGGCCTTAGGGAAGCAACTAATGAAAAACTGTTTTTT